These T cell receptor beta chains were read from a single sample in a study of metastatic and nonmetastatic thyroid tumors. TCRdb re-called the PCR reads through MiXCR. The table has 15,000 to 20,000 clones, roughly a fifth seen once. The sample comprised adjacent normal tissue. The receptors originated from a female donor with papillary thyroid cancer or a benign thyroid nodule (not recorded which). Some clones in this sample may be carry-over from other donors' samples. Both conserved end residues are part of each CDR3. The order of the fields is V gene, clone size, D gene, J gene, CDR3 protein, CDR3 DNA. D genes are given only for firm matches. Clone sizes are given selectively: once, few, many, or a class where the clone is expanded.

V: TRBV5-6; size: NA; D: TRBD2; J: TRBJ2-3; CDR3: CASSYRLAVGADTQYF; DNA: TGTGCCAGCAGCTATAGACTAGCGGTGGGGGCAGATACGCAGTATTTT
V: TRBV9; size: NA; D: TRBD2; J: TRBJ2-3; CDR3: CASSVGLAGQTDTQYF; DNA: TGTGCCAGCAGCGTCGGACTAGCGGGACAAACAGATACGCAGTATTTC
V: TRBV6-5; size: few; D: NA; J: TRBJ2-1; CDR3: CASSYQQGEQFF; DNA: TGTGCCAGCAGTTACCAGCAGGGTGAGCAGTTCTTC
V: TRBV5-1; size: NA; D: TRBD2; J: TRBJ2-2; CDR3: CASSLAGGPSVGELFF; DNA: TGCGCCAGCAGCTTAGCGGGAGGGCCCTCGGTCGGGGAGCTGTTTTTT
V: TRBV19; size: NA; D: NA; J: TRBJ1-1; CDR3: CASSIDLRDTEAFF; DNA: TGTGCCAGTAGTATAGACCTCCGGGACACTGAAGCTTTCTTT
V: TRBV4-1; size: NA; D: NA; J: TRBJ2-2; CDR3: CASSQDYNTGELFF; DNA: TGCGCCAGCAGCCAAGATTACAACACCGGGGAGCTGTTTTTT
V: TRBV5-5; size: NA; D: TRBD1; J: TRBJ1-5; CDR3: CASSLAPGQRNQPQHF; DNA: TGTGCCAGCAGCTTGGCCCCGGGACAGAGAAATCAGCCCCAGCATTTT
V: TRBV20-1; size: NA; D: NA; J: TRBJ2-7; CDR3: CSALGGTSTSGGYEQYF; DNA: TGCAGTGCCCTAGGGGGGACAAGTACATCCGGGGGCTACGAGCAGTACTTC
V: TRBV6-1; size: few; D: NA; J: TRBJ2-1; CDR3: CASNDWSSYNEQFF; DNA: TGTGCCAGCAACGATTGGTCTTCCTACAATGAGCAGTTCTTC
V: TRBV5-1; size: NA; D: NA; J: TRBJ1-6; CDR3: CASSPDQGINSPLHF; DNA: TGCGCCAGCAGCCCCGACCAGGGGATAAATTCACCCCTCCACTTT
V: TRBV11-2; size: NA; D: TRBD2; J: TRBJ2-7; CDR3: CASSLEWPSGRGPYEQYF; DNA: TGTGCCAGCAGCTTAGAGTGGCCTAGCGGGAGAGGGCCCTACGAGCAGTACTTC
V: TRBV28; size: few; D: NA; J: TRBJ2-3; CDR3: CASSPIKGPGADTQYF; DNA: TGTGCCAGCAGCCCTATTAAAGGACCGGGCGCAGATACGCAGTATTTT
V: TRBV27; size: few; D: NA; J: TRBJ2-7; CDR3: CASSGIDEQYF; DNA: TGTGCCAGCAGTGGAATTGACGAGCAGTACTTC
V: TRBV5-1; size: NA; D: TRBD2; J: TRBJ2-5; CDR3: CASSFLAGRQETQYF; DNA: TGCGCCAGCAGCTTTCTAGCGGGCCGCCAAGAGACCCAGTACTTC
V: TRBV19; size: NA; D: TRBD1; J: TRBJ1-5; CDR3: CASSIQGALGQPQHF; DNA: TGTGCCAGTAGTATACAGGGGGCGCTTGGTCAGCCCCAGCATTTT
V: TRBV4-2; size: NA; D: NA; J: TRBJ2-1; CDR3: CASSPDGLRSANEQFF; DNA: TGTGCCAGCAGCCCCGACGGTCTACGTTCCGCCAATGAGCAGTTCTTC
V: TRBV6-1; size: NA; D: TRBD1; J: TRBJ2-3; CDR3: CASHRDRGRMDTQYF; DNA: TGTGCCAGTCACCGGGACAGGGGACGGATGGATACGCAGTATTTT
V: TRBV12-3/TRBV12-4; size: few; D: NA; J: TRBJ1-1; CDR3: CASSLQGRSTEAFF; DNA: TGTGCCAGCAGTTTGCAGGGAAGATCCACTGAAGCTTTCTTT
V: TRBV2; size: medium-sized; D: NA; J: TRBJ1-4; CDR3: CASSVGLKLFF; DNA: TGTGCCAGCAGTGTTGGGCTGAAACTGTTTTTT
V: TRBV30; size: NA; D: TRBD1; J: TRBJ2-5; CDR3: CAWSAYRTGGGETQYF; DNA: TGTGCCTGGAGTGCGTACCGGACAGGGGGAGGAGAGACCCAGTACTTC
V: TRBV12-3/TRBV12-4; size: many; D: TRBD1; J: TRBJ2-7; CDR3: CASSFRTGTYEQYF; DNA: TGTGCCAGCAGTTTCCGGACAGGAACCTACGAGCAGTACTTC
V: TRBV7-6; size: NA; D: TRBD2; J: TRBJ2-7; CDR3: CASSLRGLAYEQYF; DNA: TGTGCCAGCAGCTTAAGGGGACTAGCCTACGAGCAGTACTTC
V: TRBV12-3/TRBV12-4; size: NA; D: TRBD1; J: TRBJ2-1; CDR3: CASSFQQGGDEQFF; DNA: TGTGCCAGCAGTTTTCAGCAAGGGGGCGATGAGCAGTTCTTC
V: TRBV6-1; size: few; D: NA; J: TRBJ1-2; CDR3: CASSEGLWSNYGYTF; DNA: TGTGCCAGCAGTGAAGGATTGTGGAGTAACTATGGCTACACCTTC
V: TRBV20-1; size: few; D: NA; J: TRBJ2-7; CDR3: CSARQDSYEQYF; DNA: TGCAGTGCTCGACAGGACTCCTACGAGCAGTACTTC
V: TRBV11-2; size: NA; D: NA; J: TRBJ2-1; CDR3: CASSSRARYNEQFF; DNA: TGTGCCAGCAGCTCCAGGGCAAGGTACAATGAGCAGTTCTTC
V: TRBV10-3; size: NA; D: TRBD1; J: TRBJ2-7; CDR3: CAIGQGASSYEQYF; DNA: TGTGCCATCGGACAGGGGGCTTCCTCCTACGAGCAGTACTTC
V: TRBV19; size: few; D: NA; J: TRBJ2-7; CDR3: CASMGDFSEQYF; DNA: TGTGCCAGTATGGGGGATTTCTCCGAGCAGTACTTC
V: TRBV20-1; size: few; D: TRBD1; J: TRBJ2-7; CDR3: CSARGQGYSKYEQYF; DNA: TGCAGTGCTAGAGGACAGGGTTACAGTAAATACGAGCAGTACTTC
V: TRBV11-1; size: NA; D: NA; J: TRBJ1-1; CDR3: CASSLSHLDMNTEAFF; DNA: TGTGCCAGCAGCTTATCTCACCTGGACATGAACACTGAAGCTTTCTTT
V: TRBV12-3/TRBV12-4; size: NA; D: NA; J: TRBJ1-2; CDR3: CASSLSGGSDGYTF; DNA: TGTGCCAGCAGTTTGTCGGGGGGCTCGGATGGCTACACCTTC
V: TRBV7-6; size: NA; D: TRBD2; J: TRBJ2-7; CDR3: CASSLTSGRDYEQYF; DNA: TGTGCCAGCAGCTTAACTAGCGGGAGGGACTACGAGCAGTACTTC
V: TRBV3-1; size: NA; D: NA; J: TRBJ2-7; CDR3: CASSQASYEQYF; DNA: TGTGCCAGCAGCCAAGCCTCCTACGAGCAGTACTTC
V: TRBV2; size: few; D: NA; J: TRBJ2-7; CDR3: CASSDSRLAYEQYF; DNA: TGTGCCAGCAGTGATTCCAGGCTAGCCTACGAGCAGTACTTC
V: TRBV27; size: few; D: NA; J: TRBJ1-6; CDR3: CASSWAGQGGNSPLHF; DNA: TGTGCCAGCAGTTGGGCGGGGCAGGGTGGGAATTCACCCCTCCACTTT
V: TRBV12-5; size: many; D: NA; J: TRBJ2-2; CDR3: CASGSGLKAGELFF; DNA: TGTGCTAGTGGATCGGGACTGAAGGCCGGGGAGCTGTTTTTT
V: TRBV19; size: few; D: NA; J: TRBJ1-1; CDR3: CASSIDRENTEAFF; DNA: TGTGCCAGTAGTATAGACCGGGAGAACACTGAAGCTTTCTTT
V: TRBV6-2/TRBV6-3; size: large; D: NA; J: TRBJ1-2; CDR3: CASSYDVGRLSYGYTF; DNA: TGTGCCAGCAGTTACGATGTGGGCCGATTAAGCTATGGCTACACCTTC
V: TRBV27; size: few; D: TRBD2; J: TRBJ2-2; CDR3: CASSYWTSGHANTGELFF; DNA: TGTGCCAGCAGTTACTGGACTAGCGGTCACGCGAACACCGGGGAGCTGTTTTTT
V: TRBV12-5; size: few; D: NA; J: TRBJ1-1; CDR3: CASGLALSGDTEAFF; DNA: TGTGCTAGTGGTTTGGCCTTATCAGGCGACACTGAAGCTTTCTTT
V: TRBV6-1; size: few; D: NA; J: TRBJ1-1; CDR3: CASSEAGLEAFF; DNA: TGTGCCAGCAGTGAAGCTGGTCTTGAAGCTTTCTTT
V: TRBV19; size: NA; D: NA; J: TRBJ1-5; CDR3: CASNSGDQPQHF; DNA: TGTGCCAGTAATTCGGGGGACCAGCCCCAGCATTTT
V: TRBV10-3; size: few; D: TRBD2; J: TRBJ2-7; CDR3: CSISAGGSSYEQYF; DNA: TGTTCCATCAGTGCGGGGGGTAGCTCCTACGAGCAGTACTTC
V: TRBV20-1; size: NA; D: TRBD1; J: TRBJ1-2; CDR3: CSAFGQGINYGYTF; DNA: TGCAGTGCCTTCGGACAGGGGATTAACTATGGCTACACCTTC
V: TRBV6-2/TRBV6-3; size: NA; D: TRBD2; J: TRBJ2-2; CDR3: CASSYHPGGRASYTGELFF; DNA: TGTGCCAGCAGTTATCATCCTGGCGGGAGGGCCTCGTACACCGGGGAGCTGTTTTTT
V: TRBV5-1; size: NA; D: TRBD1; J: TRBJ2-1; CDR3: CASSLRGLEQFF; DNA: TGCGCCAGCAGCTTGAGGGGGCTAGAGCAGTTCTTC